These 21 T cell receptor beta chains were all obtained from the same sample, sequenced in a study of PD-L1 blockade in urothelial cancer. Assay used: immunoSEQ multiplex PCR; TCRdb lists only in-frame clones, some missing. Of 38,000 or so clones in the sample, about 83% were seen once. The material sequenced was PBMCs, taken around atezolizumab (anti-PD-L1) treatment. The receptors come from a man in his sixties with urothelial cancer.

This clone was picked up a small number of times. This sequence joins TRBV29-1 and TRBJ1-2; TRBD1 matches at 7 bases. The junction had 18 bases not matched to a gene; V was cut back by 5 bases and J by 6 bases. The germline CDR1 and CDR2 sequences are SQVTM and ANQGSEA. This CDR3 is 16 amino acids long. The CDR3 bases are TGCAGCGTTTTCGAACAGGGGCCGTCGCGCGGCGATGGCTACACCTTC. This encodes CSVFEQGPSRGDGYTF.

This rearrangement joins TRBV5-8 to TRBJ1-3; no firm D call. V shed 0 bases and J shed 5 bases, with 27 bases lying between them. CDR3 size: 20 residues. Looked up from germline, CDR1 is SGHTS and CDR2 is YDEGEE. The CDR3 sequence is CASSLAVWADNLGFRNTIYF. CDR3 nucleotides: TGTGCCAGCAGCTTGGCTGTTTGGGCAGACAATCTTGGCTTTCGAAACACCATATATTTT.

This clone showed up just once. The chain has TRBV15 and TRBJ1-5, with unresolved D. The germline V gene has CDR1 LNHNV and CDR2 YYDKDF (reference sequence). V was pared by 6 bases and J by 0 bases, with 24 bases between. The CDR3 extends over 19 amino acids. The CDR3 DNA is TGTGCCACCAGTAGCGACCCTAAAGGACGGTTCTATAGCAATCAGCCCCAGCATTTT. Amino acid sequence: CATSSDPKGRFYSNQPQHF. The full variable domain, its missing parts supplied by reference TRBV15 and TRBJ1-5, is DAMVIQNPRYQVTQFGKPVTLSCSQTLNHNVMYWYQQKSSQAPKLLFHYYDKDFNNEADTPDNFQSRRPNTSFCFLDIRSPGLGDTAMYLCATSSDPKGRFYSNQPQHFGDGTRLSIL.

This chain uses TRBV10-3 with TRBJ2-1; 12 bases fit TRBD2. Trimming at V came to 4 bases and at J to 9 bases, leaving 7 bases not matched to a gene. Germline values: CDR1 ENHRY, CDR2 SYGVKD. CDR3 length: 15 amino acids. CDR3 residues: CAISGGLAGSIEQFF. CDR3 DNA: TGTGCCATCAGTGGTGGACTAGCGGGATCAATTGAGCAGTTCTTC.

This rearrangement joins TRBV5-4 to TRBJ2-7; TRBD2 matches at 11 bases. V lost 4 bases to trimming and J lost 3 bases; unmatched junction nucleotides: 3. Germline-derived CDR1 and CDR2 are SGHNT and YYREEE (reference sequence). This CDR3 contains 14 residues. CDR3 loop: CASSTLAGDYEQYF. DNA of the CDR3: TGTGCCAGCAGCACACTAGCGGGAGACTACGAGCAGTACTTC.

The V gene is TRBV5-1, the J gene TRBJ2-1; 11 bases agree with TRBD2. The CDR3 totals 15 residues. Trimming took 4 bases from V and 7 from J; bases not matched to a gene: 7. Germline loops: CDR1 SGHRS, CDR2 YFSETQ. Written as DNA, the CDR3 is TGCGCCAGCAGCCTAGCGGGGGGCCCTTGGAATGAGCAGTTCTTC. Amino acids: CASSLAGGPWNEQFF.

This sequence joins TRBV11-2 and TRBJ2-1; TRBD2 matches 13 bases. V lost 3 bases, J lost 7 bases, and 6 bases stayed unmatched. In germline, CDR1 is SGHAT, CDR2 FQNNGV. The CDR3 covers 16 residues. For the CDR3, the DNA is TGTGCCAGCAGCTTGGCCGGGACTAGCGGGGTAAATGAGCAGTTCTTC. Translation: CASSLAGTSGVNEQFF.

The V call is TRBV5-5, the J call TRBJ2-7; D uncertain. Trimming took off 4 bases at V and 5 bases at J, with 10 bases between the two ends. The CDR3 covers 12 residues. CDR1 SGHKS and CDR2 YYEKEE come from the germline V gene (reference sequence). The chain's CDR3 is CASSVASNEQYF. The CDR3 coding sequence is TGTGCCAGCAGCGTTGCCAGTAACGAGCAGTACTTC.

This clone turned up a few times. The gene calls are TRBV2 and TRBJ2-2; 7 positions match TRBD1. CDR1 is SNHLY, CDR2 FYNNEI, per germline. The CDR3 runs to 13 residues. J lost 7 bases, V lost 8 bases, and 7 bases had no gene match. Here the CDR3 reads CASDRDSLGELFF. The CDR3 DNA sequence: TGTGCCAGCGATAGGGACAGCCTCGGGGAGCTGTTTTTT.

The chain employs TRBV5-1 and TRBJ2-1, with a weak D call TRBD2 (6 bases). The CDR3 is 16 amino acids. The V and J ends lost 2 bases and 1 base respectively, with 13 bases between them. Germline values: CDR1 SGHRS, CDR2 YFSETQ. The CDR3 here is CASSLNEAGSYNEQFF. The CDR3 DNA is TGCGCCAGCAGCTTAAACGAGGCGGGGTCCTACAATGAGCAGTTCTTC.

The chain joins TRBV29-1 to TRBJ1-1, with a tentative D call TRBD1 (6 bases). Germline loops: CDR1 SQVTM, CDR2 ANQGSEA. The CDR3 spans 14 residues. Trimming took off 3 bases at V and 1 base at J, with 12 bases between the two ends. The CDR3: CSVETGGRNTEAFF. Here the CDR3 DNA reads TGCAGCGTTGAGACAGGAGGACGGAACACTGAAGCTTTCTTT.

The chain carries TRBV5-6 and TRBJ1-1, with D hard to call. V was pared by 3 bases and J by 5 bases, with 17 bases between. The CDR3 covers 15 residues. CDR1 is SGHDT and CDR2 is YYEEEE in the germline V gene. In DNA, the CDR3 is TGTGCCAGCAGCTACCGCGCCAGGCGGGGTACTGAAGCTTTCTTT. Its translation: CASSYRARRGTEAFF.

The rearrangement uses TRBV4-3 and TRBJ2-1, with a possible D match to TRBD2 (6 bases). The CDR3 is 15 residues long. V was trimmed by 5 bases and J by 3 bases, leaving 14 bases between them. Germline V gene data show CDR1 as LGHNA and CDR2 as YSLEER. This chain's CDR3 is CASSARQGLYNEQFF. The CDR3 DNA reads TGCGCCAGCAGCGCGAGGCAGGGACTCTACAATGAGCAGTTCTTC.

The chain is built from TRBV19 and TRBJ2-1; 7 nucleotides line up with TRBD1. This CDR3 is built from 17 residues. Germline V gene data show CDR1 as LNHDA and CDR2 as SQIVND (reference sequence). J lost 0 bases, V lost 3 bases, and 8 bases had no gene match. The CDR3 is CASSMTGTGRSYNEQFF. In DNA form, the CDR3 reads TGTGCCAGTAGTATGACAGGGACGGGGCGCTCCTACAATGAGCAGTTCTTC.

This clone is medium-sized (0.01 to 0.1%). V usage is TRBV29-1 and J usage is TRBJ2-6; TRBD1 is a possible D gene (6 bases). This CDR3 is 16 amino acids long. The V and J ends lost 4 bases and 0 bases respectively, with 13 bases between them. Looked up from germline, CDR1 is SQVTM and CDR2 is ANQGSEA. The CDR3 coding sequence is TGCAGCGTTGGGAGTGGACAGAGCTCTGGGGCCAACGTCCTGACTTTC. Amino acids: CSVGSGQSSGANVLTF.

This clone was observed once. The chain carries TRBV5-1 and TRBJ2-1; 10 positions match TRBD2. Germline V gives CDR1 SGHRS, CDR2 YFSETQ. This CDR3 is built from 15 residues. The V gene end was trimmed by 3 bases and the J gene end by 4 bases; junction bases not matched to a gene: 4. The DNA for the CDR3 is TGCGCCAGCAGCTCAACTAGCGGGAAATACAATGAGCAGTTCTTC. Translation gives CASSSTSGKYNEQFF.

CDR3: CASSLARGQTEAFF. In DNA, the CDR3 is TGTGCCAGCAGCTTAGCGCGGGGGCAAACTGAAGCTTTCTTT. This chain uses TRBV11-2 with TRBJ1-1, with D tentatively TRBD1 (6 bases). The CDR3 is made up of 14 amino acids. Germline values: CDR1 SGHAT, CDR2 FQNNGV. V lost 1 base, J lost 5 bases, and 11 bases lay in between.

On this clone itself: The identical CDR3 is also encoded by other nucleotide sequences in the sample. J is TRBJ2-3 and V is TRBV5-1, with D tentatively TRBD1 (6 bases). CDR1 is SGHRS, CDR2 YFSETQ, per germline. There are 16 residues in the CDR3. V lost 4 bases and J 3 bases, leaving 18 bases between the germline ends. As DNA, the CDR3 is TGCGCCAGCAGCAGGACAGCCCCTCTGGGTACAGATACGCAGTATTTT. This sequence encodes CASSRTAPLGTDTQYF.

The rearrangement joins TRBV15 to TRBJ2-5; 8 positions match TRBD2. V trimming: 4 bases; J trimming: 14 bases; junction bases outside the gene matches: 9. This CDR3 has 12 amino acids. Germline lookup yields CDR1 LNHNV and CDR2 YYDKDF (reference sequence). The CDR3, as DNA: TGTGCCACCAGCACACCCGGGGGGGTCCGCTACTTC. Translation gives CATSTPGGVRYF.

This clone was picked up a small number of times. The V and J genes are TRBV28 and TRBJ2-5; 7 nucleotides agree with TRBD2. V lost 3 bases to trimming and J lost 5 bases; unmatched junction nucleotides: 6. The V gene's germline CDR1 is MDHEN and CDR2 SYDVKM. The CDR3 is 14 amino acids. CDR3 sequence reads: CASSFFAGDETQYF. The DNA for the CDR3 is TGTGCCAGCAGTTTTTTCGCGGGGGACGAGACCCAGTACTTC.

J is TRBJ1-2 and V is TRBV18; the match to TRBD1 covers 9 bases. Germline V gene sequence: CDR1 KGHSH, CDR2 LQKENI. The CDR3 extends over 15 amino acids. With 3 bases clipped from V and 8 bases from J, the junction kept 10 bases outside the gene matches. CDR3 loop: CASSPSARTGDGYTF. CDR3 nucleotide sequence: TGTGCCAGCTCACCGTCGGCGAGGACAGGGGACGGCTACACCTTC.